This is a list of T cell receptor beta chains from one sample in a study of OX40 agonist ivuxolimab in advanced cancers. The repertoire was sequenced with immunoSEQ multiplex PCR; TCRdb's copy has only in-frame clones and lacks some. The sample has some 46,000 clones; around 88% are singletons. Sequenced here: CD4+ or CD8+ T cells sorted from blood, sampled in a trial of the OX40 agonist ivuxolimab. The receptors were sampled from an adult with an advanced solid tumor such as melanoma, head and neck, liver or kidney cancer. Each CDR3 is given with its conserved first and last residue. The D gene is left open where the match is weak. Not all rows give a size; the values are once, few, many and, for expanded clones, a class.

CDR3 length,D gene,J gene,clone size,V gene,CDR3 DNA,CDR3 protein
16,TRBD1,TRBJ2-2,-,TRBV9,TGTGCCAGCAGCGTAGGGGGACAGACCAACACCGGGGAGCTGTTTTTT,CASSVGGQTNTGELFF
15,-,TRBJ2-7,few,TRBV4-2,TGTGCCAGCAGCCAAGATCTAGGACTGCCGAGCGAGCAGTACTTC,CASSQDLGLPSEQYF
14,TRBD1,TRBJ1-2,-,TRBV6-1,TGTGCCAGCAGTCTCGACAGGGCCCTCTATGGCTACACCTTC,CASSLDRALYGYTF
14,-,TRBJ1-1,-,TRBV7-8,TGTGCCAGCAGCGAGGGGGGGTTTCTCCTTGAAGCTTTCTTT,CASSEGGFLLEAFF
16,TRBD2,TRBJ2-7,-,TRBV28,TGTGCCAGCAGTGAACTAGCGGGAGCTTCAAGGGACGAGCAGTACTTC,CASSELAGASRDEQYF
15,TRBD2,TRBJ2-3,few,TRBV6-1,TGTGCCAGCACTGGACTAGCGGGAGACACAGATACGCAGTATTTT,CASTGLAGDTDTQYF
12,-,TRBJ2-1,-,TRBV5-1,TGCGCCAGCAGCCCTCTGGCCAATGAGCAGTTCTTC,CASSPLANEQFF
14,TRBD2,TRBJ2-1,-,TRBV6-5,TGTGCCAGCCGACCAGCGGGGGTTCCTAATGAGCAGTTCTTC,CASRPAGVPNEQFF
14,TRBD1,TRBJ2-7,-,TRBV27,TGTGCCAGCTGGGACAGGGGGTTCTCCTACGAGCAGTACTTC,CASWDRGFSYEQYF
13,-,TRBJ2-7,-,TRBV25-1,TGTGCCAGCACGTTGGGAACGTCGAGCGAGCAGTACTTC,CASTLGTSSEQYF
12,-,TRBJ2-7,-,TRBV5-1,TGCGCCAGCAGCTTAGCCAGCTACGAGCAGTACTTC,CASSLASYEQYF